This note documents a single TCR beta chain sequence. As handled by the study authors: Estimation of nucleated cell counts relied on the amplification of reference gene primers. The table came from immunoSEQ multiplex PCR; TCRdb's copy has only in-frame clones and leaves some out. V and J calls plus clone size are reproduced from that table; the DNA served to infer D and trimming. The sample has around 160,000 clones, roughly 90% seen once. The data are from a study of blood T cell repertoires in COVID-19. Study at large: The cDNA or gDNA used as material had been derived from T cells, B-cell-depleted T cells, or PBMCs.

CDR1 LNHDA and CDR2 SQIVND come from the germline V gene (reference sequence). This CDR3 contains 13 residues. V gave up 5 bases and J gave up 2 bases, with 10 bases separating them. This chain uses TRBV19 with TRBJ2-7, with a possible D match to TRBD1 (6 bases). This receptor was taken from a man between 60 and 75 years old with active or convalescent COVID-19. Sequencing used peripheral blood. CDR3 coding DNA: TGTGCCAGTAGTCTCCAGGGGACCTACGAGCAGTACTTC. As protein: CASSLQGTYEQYF.